Listed below are T cell receptor beta chains from one sample, sequenced in a study of cytomegalovirus exposure and HLA in healthy donors. Clones were sequenced by immunoSEQ multiplex PCR, and TCRdb holds only the in-frame ones, with some missing. The top ten clones hold about 9% of a sample with 90,000 to 130,000 clones, 55% to 75% of them seen once. Sequencing input: PBMCs. The receptors shown here come from a man aged 30 to 39 in good health and CMV-seropositive. Both conserved end residues are part of each CDR3. D genes are given only for firm matches. Only some rows state a clone size, as once, few, many or a class for expanded clones.

TRBJ2-3,-,TRBD2,TRBV29-1,CSALAGYGDTQYF,TGCAGCGCCCTAGCGGGGTACGGAGATACGCAGTATTTT
TRBJ2-1,-,TRBD2,TRBV18,CASSLLLAGGSYNEQFF,TGTGCCAGCTCACTTCTTTTAGCGGGGGGCTCCTACAATGAGCAGTTCTTC
TRBJ2-3,-,-,TRBV6-5,CASRRVAAPDTQYF,TGTGCCAGCAGGAGAGTTGCGGCCCCGGATACGCAGTATTTT
TRBJ1-1,-,TRBD1,TRBV11-3,CASSLRRGQGTEAFF,TGTGCCAGCAGCTTAAGAAGGGGGCAGGGCACTGAAGCTTTCTTT
TRBJ1-1,-,-,TRBV11-1,CASSQTRIVRSHTEAFF,TGTGCCAGCAGCCAAACAAGGATCGTCAGGTCGCACACTGAAGCTTTCTTT
TRBJ1-1,few,-,TRBV28,CASSLRQAGSTEAFF,TGTGCCAGCAGCTTGAGACAGGCTGGTAGCACTGAAGCTTTCTTT
TRBJ2-3,-,-,TRBV28,CASSPFNSFTRPSTDTQYF,TGTGCCAGCAGTCCTTTTAATTCCTTTACTCGCCCGAGCACAGATACGCAGTATTTT
TRBJ2-3,-,TRBD2,TRBV5-1,CASSLGTSGTDTQYF,TGCGCCAGCAGCTTGGGGACTAGCGGCACAGATACGCAGTATTTT
TRBJ1-1,-,-,TRBV18,CASSPRRENTEAFF,TGTGCCAGCTCTCCCCGCCGGGAGAACACTGAAGCTTTCTTT
TRBJ2-1,few,-,TRBV9,CASNIAESSYNEQFF,TGTGCCAGCAACATAGCGGAGAGCTCCTACAATGAGCAGTTCTTC
TRBJ1-2,-,TRBD1,TRBV30,CAWRTRQGNYGYTF,TGTGCCTGGAGAACTCGACAGGGAAACTATGGCTACACCTTC
TRBJ1-1,-,-,TRBV6-5,CASSYSRVYTEAFF,TGTGCCAGCAGTTACTCGCGGGTTTACACTGAAGCTTTCTTT
TRBJ1-4,-,-,TRBV6-6,CASSYYRGTNEKLFF,TGTGCCAGCAGTTACTACCGGGGGACTAATGAAAAACTGTTTTTT
TRBJ2-1,-,TRBD2,TRBV5-1,CASSRRWTSGGVNEQFF,TGCGCCAGCAGCCGGAGGTGGACTAGCGGGGGGGTCAATGAGCAGTTCTTC
TRBJ2-1,once,TRBD1,TRBV4-1,CASSQDPGQGNNEQFF,TGCGCCAGCAGCCAAGATCCCGGACAGGGTAACAATGAGCAGTTCTTC
TRBJ2-1,-,-,TRBV21-1,CASSKRASGAPRSYNEQFF,TGTGCCAGCAGCAAGAGGGCTAGCGGGGCTCCTCGATCCTACAATGAGCAGTTCTTC
TRBJ2-4,-,TRBD2,TRBV13,CASSSARLAGEWDIQYF,TGTGCCAGCAGCTCGGCTCGACTAGCGGGAGAGTGGGACATTCAGTACTTC
TRBJ1-5,-,-,TRBV10-3,CATGRGTQPQHF,TGTGCCACCGGGAGGGGCACTCAGCCCCAGCATTTT
TRBJ1-1,-,-,TRBV12-5,CASGWWERGTEAFF,TGTGCTAGTGGTTGGTGGGAAAGGGGGACTGAAGCTTTCTTT
TRBJ2-2,-,TRBD2,TRBV10-3,CATTPGLAGAPDNTGELFF,TGTGCCACCACGCCGGGACTAGCGGGAGCCCCGGACAATACCGGGGAGCTGTTTTTT
TRBJ1-6,-,-,TRBV7-8,CASSLAEGSPLHF,TGTGCCAGCAGCTTAGCGGAGGGTTCACCCCTCCACTTT
TRBJ2-4,-,-,TRBV4-1,CASSQVGSGVTSRDIQYF,TGCGCCAGCAGCCAAGTGGGGTCAGGAGTCACTAGTAGGGACATTCAGTACTTC
TRBJ2-3,-,TRBD2,TRBV4-2,CASSQDLAGGTDTQYF,TGTGCCAGCAGCCAAGATCTAGCGGGGGGCACAGATACGCAGTATTTT
TRBJ2-3,-,-,TRBV5-4,CASRGPTDGGPTDTQYF,TGTGCCAGCAGGGGGCCCACCGATGGGGGCCCCACAGATACGCAGTATTTT
TRBJ2-7,few,TRBD1,TRBV7-2,CASSEGTGPYEQYF,TGTGCCAGCAGCGAGGGGACAGGGCCCTACGAGCAGTACTTC
TRBJ2-2,-,-,TRBV7-2,CASSLGTWNTGELFF,TGTGCCAGCAGCTTAGGGACTTGGAACACCGGGGAGCTGTTTTTT
TRBJ2-7,-,-,TRBV13,CASSLGQGPYEQYF,TGTGCCAGCAGCTTAGGACAGGGACCCTACGAGCAGTACTTC
TRBJ1-2,-,-,TRBV7-2,CASSPQAARGYTF,TGTGCCAGCAGCCCTCAGGCAGCTCGCGGCTACACCTTC
TRBJ1-2,-,TRBD1,TRBV7-3,CASSSGTATNYGYTF,TGTGCCAGCAGCTCGGGGACAGCGACAAACTATGGCTACACCTTC
TRBJ2-5,-,-,TRBV9,CASSVGLGGSGAHQETQYF,TGTGCCAGCAGCGTAGGCTTGGGTGGGTCAGGCGCTCACCAAGAGACCCAGTACTTC
TRBJ1-3,-,TRBD1,TRBV11-2,CASSVQGQPGSGNTIYF,TGTGCCAGCAGCGTCCAGGGACAGCCGGGCTCTGGAAACACCATATATTTT
TRBJ2-3,-,TRBD2,TRBV9,CASSVTSGSRDTQYF,TGTGCCAGCAGCGTCACTAGCGGGAGCAGAGATACGCAGTATTTT
TRBJ1-1,-,-,TRBV2,CASSEDTEAFF,TGTGCCAGCTCCGAGGACACTGAAGCTTTCTTT
TRBJ2-7,-,TRBD2,TRBV18,CASSPGGERGKYEQYF,TGTGCCAGCTCACCGGGCGGGGAGCGGGGGAAATACGAGCAGTACTTC
TRBJ2-2,few,-,TRBV5-4,CASKVGSSANTGELFF,TGTGCCAGCAAGGTTGGGAGCTCCGCGAACACCGGGGAGCTGTTTTTT
TRBJ2-1,-,-,TRBV27,CASSSSSITFSYNEQFF,TGTGCCAGCAGTTCATCTTCCATTACTTTCTCCTACAATGAGCAGTTCTTC
TRBJ2-7,once,TRBD1,TRBV27,CASSITGVVPYEQYF,TGTGCCAGCAGTATTACAGGGGTGGTTCCCTACGAGCAGTACTTC
TRBJ2-2,few,TRBD2,TRBV19,CASSIPSPTSGRRTGELFF,TGTGCCAGTAGTATCCCCTCCCCCACTAGCGGGAGGAGGACCGGGGAGCTGTTTTTT
TRBJ1-5,-,-,TRBV6-5,CASSYLGLNQPQHF,TGTGCCAGCAGTTACCTGGGACTCAATCAGCCCCAGCATTTT
TRBJ2-5,-,-,TRBV19,CATRRPGETQYF,TGTGCCACCAGACGACCAGGAGAGACCCAGTACTTC
TRBJ1-2,-,TRBD1,TRBV28,CASSLRGDSYYGYTF,TGTGCCAGCAGTCTGCGGGGGGACAGCTACTATGGCTACACCTTC
TRBJ2-7,-,TRBD1,TRBV5-1,CASSLGRSPGQGDYEQYF,TGCGCCAGCAGCTTGGGCAGAAGTCCGGGACAGGGGGACTACGAGCAGTACTTC
TRBJ1-5,-,-,TRBV4-3,CASSQFWTGVDQPQHF,TGCGCCAGCAGCCAATTTTGGACGGGGGTTGATCAGCCCCAGCATTTT
TRBJ1-6,-,-,TRBV30,CAWSVRRVSDNSPLHF,TGTGCCTGGAGTGTACGGAGGGTTAGTGATAATTCACCCCTCCACTTT
TRBJ2-5,-,-,TRBV5-1,CASSEGGRSWETQYF,TGCGCCAGCAGCGAAGGTGGGAGGTCCTGGGAGACCCAGTACTTC
TRBJ1-1,-,TRBD1,TRBV7-2,CASSPGQGIEAFF,TGTGCCAGCAGCCCAGGACAGGGAATTGAAGCTTTCTTT
TRBJ2-1,-,TRBD1,TRBV9,CASSADRDYEQFF,TGTGCCAGCAGCGCCGACAGGGATTATGAGCAGTTCTTC
TRBJ1-2,-,TRBD1,TRBV4-2,CASSHADREVSYGYTF,TGTGCCAGCAGCCATGCAGACAGGGAAGTTAGCTATGGCTACACCTTC
TRBJ1-4,-,TRBD1,TRBV29-1,CSARDRNEKLFF,TGCAGCGCCCGGGACAGGAATGAAAAACTGTTTTTT
TRBJ1-2,-,TRBD1,TRBV6-5,CASSSGQGHLNYGYTF,TGTGCCAGCAGTTCAGGACAGGGGCACCTTAACTATGGCTACACCTTC
TRBJ1-2,few,-,TRBV14,CASSQAGNYGYTF,TGTGCCAGCAGCCAAGCGGGGAACTATGGCTACACCTTC
TRBJ2-2,few,TRBD1,TRBV6-1,CASTGQGPTGELFF,TGTGCCAGCACCGGACAGGGGCCGACCGGGGAGCTGTTTTTT
TRBJ1-2,-,-,TRBV7-2,CASSLDSQGYGYTF,TGTGCCAGCAGCTTAGATAGCCAGGGCTATGGCTACACCTTC